One and the same sample provided the 24 T cell receptor beta chains below, sequenced in a study of response to subunit inactivated influenza vaccine. TCRdb used MiXCR to reprocess the RT-PCR reads, holding one entry per CDR3 protein. The sample carries 750,000 to 850,000 distinct CDR3 sequences, about a fifth recorded once. The sample was PBMCs from blood, taken around 5 days after vaccination. These receptors all come from a man aged 50-59 years who received an inactivated influenza vaccine.

The V gene is TRBV20-1, the J gene TRBJ2-3; 9 bases fit TRBD1. The CDR3 contains 13 residues. Per germline, CDR1 DFQATT and CDR2 SNEGSKA (reference sequence). The V gene end was trimmed by 5 bases and the J gene end by 5 bases; junction bases not matched to a gene: 5. The DNA of the CDR3 is TGCAGTGCTCCGGGACAGGGTAGAGATACGCAGTATTTT. It codes for CSAPGQGRDTQYF.

The chain employs TRBV15 and TRBJ2-7; maybe TRBD2 (5 bases). The CDR3 loop spans 14 amino acids. Trimming pared 0 bases from V and 2 bases from J, leaving 8 bases between. CDR1 LNHNV and CDR2 YYDKDF come from the germline V gene (reference sequence). CDR3 nucleotide sequence: TGTGCCACCAGCAGAGAACGGACTCCCTACGAGCAGTACTTC. Amino acids: CATSRERTPYEQYF.

In its sample, this clonotype was seen a few times. The J gene is TRBJ1-2, the V gene TRBV12-3 or TRBV12-4; D unclear. The V gene lost 3 bases and the J gene lost 0 bases, with 8 bases spanning the gap. This CDR3 spans 14 amino acids. The CDR3 region is CASSFQLANYGYTF. Here the CDR3 DNA reads TGTGCCAGCAGTTTTCAGTTAGCTAACTATGGCTACACCTTC.

The chain links TRBV20-1 to TRBJ2-1; TRBD2 aligns across 8 bases. CDR3 length equals 16 residues. Trimming at V came to 6 bases and at J to 0 bases, leaving 10 bases not matched to a gene. The germline V gene has CDR1 DFQATT and CDR2 SNEGSKA (reference sequence). The CDR3 nucleotides are TGCAGTGCGAGGGGGGTAGCGGGGAGCTCCTACAATGAGCAGTTCTTC. Its translation is CSARGVAGSSYNEQFF.

This clonotype was counted a few times. The chain is built from TRBV10-3 and TRBJ1-5; no clear D. V dropped 1 base and J dropped 1 base, with 11 bases sitting between them. Germline V CDR1 and CDR2: ENHRY, SYGVKD. The CDR3 runs to 16 residues. In nucleotides, the CDR3 is TGTGCCATCAGTGAGTACGGAGGGATGAGCAATCAGCCCCAGCATTTT. It translates to CAISEYGGMSNQPQHF.

Ten or more counts support this clonotype. The chain is built from TRBV7-2 and TRBJ2-7, with unresolved D. Germline V lookup: CDR1 SGHTA, CDR2 FQGNSA. Trimming shortened V by 1 base and J by 0 bases, and 10 bases separated the two germline ends. The CDR3 totals 15 residues. The chain's CDR3 is CASSLDPGFSYEQYF. In nucleotides, the CDR3 is TGTGCCAGCAGCTTAGACCCCGGATTCTCCTACGAGCAGTACTTC.

This clonotype was found a few times. The chain combines TRBV29-1 with TRBJ1-4; 7 bases match TRBD1. Germline V lookup: CDR1 SQVTM, CDR2 ANQGSEA. The CDR3 has 14 amino acids. Trimming took 6 bases from V and 3 from J; bases not matched to a gene: 7. CDR3 nucleotide sequence: TGCAGCGTGGCCCGACAGGGCCCTAATGAAAAACTGTTTTTT. Translation: CSVARQGPNEKLFF.

This clonotype was found once. This sequence joins TRBV11-2 and TRBJ2-7; TRBD1 matches at 9 bases. Per the germline V gene, CDR1 is SGHAT and CDR2 is FQNNGV. V lost 5 bases and J lost 7; bases outside the gene matches: 9. The CDR3 has 14 amino acids. CDR3 bases: TGTGCCAGCAGCAATGGACAGGGGTCGAGGGAGCAGTACTTC. It translates to CASSNGQGSREQYF.

This clonotype was counted between two and nine times. This rearrangement joins TRBV29-1 to TRBJ2-7, with no clear D. Germline-derived CDR1 and CDR2 are SQVTM and ANQGSEA. The CDR3 runs to 11 residues. The V and J ends lost 4 bases and 7 bases respectively, with 11 bases between them. The CDR3 nucleotides are TGCAGCGTTGTGGATAGTTGGGAGCAGTACTTC. Translation gives CSVVDSWEQYF.

The chain couples TRBV5-1 to TRBJ1-1, with D possibly TRBD1 on 6 matching bases. Germline CDR1 reads SGHRS; CDR2 reads YFSETQ. V was pared by 4 bases and J by 0 bases, with 16 bases between. The CDR3 runs to 16 residues. This CDR3 reads CASSPEAGGLNTEAFF. Written as DNA, the CDR3 is TGCGCCAGCAGCCCAGAGGCGGGGGGCCTGAACACTGAAGCTTTCTTT.

This clonotype was seen many times. The chain is built from TRBV5-1 and TRBJ2-1, with D perhaps given as TRBD1 or TRBD2 (5 bases each). Looked up from germline, CDR1 is SGHRS and CDR2 is YFSETQ. The CDR3 is 16 residues long. The ends were cut back, 4 bases at V and 5 bases at J, with 19 bases in the middle. The CDR3 reads CASSPGTARPNNEQFF. The CDR3 DNA is TGCGCCAGCAGCCCCGGGACCGCGAGACCTAACAATGAGCAGTTCTTC. The variable domain in full, completed from reference TRBV5-1 and TRBJ2-1, reads KAGVTQTPRYLIKTRGQQVTLSCSPISGHRSVSWYQQTPGQGLQFLFEYFSETQRNKGNFPGRFSGRQFSNSRSEMNVSTLELGDSALYLCASSPGTARPNNEQFFGPGTRLTVL.

This clonotype came up a few times. The V call is TRBV7-9, the J call TRBJ2-1, with TRBD2 matching 7 bases. Trimming cost V 6 bases and J 0 bases; bases outside gene matches: 11. The CDR3 runs 17 residues. Germline V gene data show CDR1 as SEHNR and CDR2 as FQNEAQ (reference sequence). The CDR3 protein is CASRGLRREGSYNEQFF. The CDR3 nucleotides read TGTGCCAGCAGGGGGCTGAGAAGGGAGGGCTCCTACAATGAGCAGTTCTTC.

This clonotype has just a few counts. The V call is TRBV3-1, the J call TRBJ2-4; 13 nucleotides align to TRBD2. This CDR3 has 17 residues. V was pared by 9 bases and J by 0 bases, with 8 bases of the junction left unmatched. CDR1 LGHDT and CDR2 YNNKEL come from the germline V gene (reference sequence). CDR3 nucleotide sequence: TGTGCCAGTTCGGGACTAGCGGGGCCAAGAGCCAAAAACATTCAGTACTTC. Its translation is CASSGLAGPRAKNIQYF.

This clonotype was detected only a few times. This chain joins TRBV9 and TRBJ2-3, with TRBD2 as a possible D gene (5 bases). The V end lost 2 bases, the J end lost 6 bases, and 19 bases lay between the germline ends. This CDR3 region has 16 residues. Germline CDR1 reads SGDLS; CDR2 reads YYNGEE. CDR3 sequence (DNA): TGTGCCAGCAGCGTGGGTTGGACTCCTGTCACGGATACGCAGTATTTT. Translation gives CASSVGWTPVTDTQYF.

This clonotype was counted only a few times. The chain combines TRBV7-2 with TRBJ2-5, with a weak D call TRBD1 (6 bases). Per the germline V gene, CDR1 is SGHTA and CDR2 is FQGNSA. The V end lost 0 bases, the J end lost 2 bases, and 13 bases lay between the germline ends. This CDR3 spans 16 amino acids. CDR3 amino acids: CASSLAPRGSQETQYF. CDR3 DNA sequence: TGTGCCAGCAGCTTAGCACCAAGGGGGTCACAAGAGACCCAGTACTTC.

This clonotype was picked up a small number of times. The chain is built from TRBV12-3 or TRBV12-4 and TRBJ2-1, with TRBD2 identical over 12 bases. The CDR3 totals 17 residues. V was pared by 6 bases and J by 1 base, with 7 bases of the junction left unmatched. The chain's CDR3 is CASSKAGTSGSYNEQFF. The CDR3 nucleotides read TGTGCCAGCAGCAAAGCAGGGACTAGCGGGTCCTACAATGAGCAGTTCTTC.

The chain is built from TRBV10-2 and TRBJ2-1; D perhaps matches TRBD2 (7 bases). Trimming removed 6 bases at V and 7 bases at J, with 13 bases between. The germline gives CDR1 WSHSY, CDR2 SAAADI. The CDR3 extends over 13 amino acids. The CDR3 DNA is TGCGCCAGCAGAGGGGGGGCGGTTAATGAGCAGTTCTTC. Translation: CASRGGAVNEQFF.

The V and J genes are TRBV20-1 and TRBJ1-5; D may be TRBD1 (6 bases). The V end lost 7 bases, the J end lost 9 bases, and 10 bases lay between the germline ends. The CDR3 totals 10 residues. The germline V gene encodes CDR1 DFQATT and CDR2 SNEGSKA (reference sequence). The CDR3 sequence is CSVSTGPQHF. The CDR3 DNA sequence: TGCAGTGTTTCGACAGGGCCCCAGCATTTT.

The chain links TRBV6-2 or TRBV6-3 to TRBJ2-1; D ambiguous. The CDR3 is 14 amino acids. Germline loops: CDR1 MNHEY, CDR2 SVGEGT. Trimming shortened V by 8 bases and J by 2 bases, and 13 bases separated the two germline ends. CDR3 region: CASFPGGTYNEQFF. The DNA for the CDR3 is TGTGCCAGCTTTCCCGGCGGAACCTACAATGAGCAGTTCTTC.

CDR3 coding DNA: TGTGCCAGCAGCGTCGGGCAGGGGGCGAGCAATCAGCCCCAGCATTTT. Its protein product is CASSVGQGASNQPQHF. The chain combines TRBV7-9 with TRBJ1-5, with 8 bases lining up with TRBD1. The CDR3 runs to 16 residues. J gave up 1 base and V 5 bases, and 7 bases lay outside the gene matches. CDR1 is SEHNR, CDR2 FQNEAQ, per germline (reference sequence).

The chain is built from TRBV6-5 and TRBJ2-7; TRBD2 is a possible D gene (5 bases). Trimming took off 4 bases at V and 2 bases at J, with 12 bases between the two ends. In germline, CDR1 is MNHEY, CDR2 SVGAGI. The CDR3 covers 14 residues. The CDR3 is CASSSNSDPYEQYF. CDR3 DNA: TGTGCCAGCAGTTCAAATAGCGACCCCTACGAGCAGTACTTC.

This clonotype was seen only a few times. This chain uses TRBV12-3 or TRBV12-4 with TRBJ2-5; the D gene could be TRBD1 or TRBD2 (5 bases each). Trimming stripped 3 bases from V and 2 bases from J, with 13 bases between. The CDR3 extends over 15 amino acids. CDR3 sequence (DNA): TGTGCCAGCAGTTTCGGGGCACCATCACAAGAGACCCAGTACTTC. Protein: CASSFGAPSQETQYF.

J is TRBJ2-3 and V is TRBV20-1; 7 bases match TRBD2. V lost 1 base, J lost 2 bases, and 6 bases stayed unmatched. Germline loops: CDR1 DFQATT, CDR2 SNEGSKA (reference sequence). The CDR3 spans 15 residues. The CDR3, as DNA: TGCAGTGCTAGAGTCCTAGCGGAAAACACAGATACGCAGTATTTT. This translates into CSARVLAENTDTQYF.

This clonotype was observed a handful of times. V and J are TRBV11-2 and TRBJ2-7; the D gene is possibly TRBD2 (6 bases). The CDR3 covers 15 residues. Germline V gene lookup returns CDR1 SGHAT and CDR2 FQNNGV. V was trimmed by 7 bases and J by 1 base, leaving 17 bases between them. CDR3 residues: CASTPSLAASYEQYF. DNA of the CDR3: TGTGCCAGCACCCCGTCGTTAGCGGCTTCCTACGAGCAGTACTTC.